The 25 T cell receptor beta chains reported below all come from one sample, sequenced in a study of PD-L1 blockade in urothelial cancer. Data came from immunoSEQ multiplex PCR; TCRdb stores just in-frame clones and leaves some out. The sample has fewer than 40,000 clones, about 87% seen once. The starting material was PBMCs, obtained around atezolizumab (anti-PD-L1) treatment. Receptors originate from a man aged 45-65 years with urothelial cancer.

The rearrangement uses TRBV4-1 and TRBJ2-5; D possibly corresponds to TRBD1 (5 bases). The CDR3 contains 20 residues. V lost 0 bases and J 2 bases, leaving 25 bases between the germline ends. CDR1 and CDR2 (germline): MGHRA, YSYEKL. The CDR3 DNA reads TGCGCCAGCAGCCAAGAGAGATTTAGTGGGGCAATTACAGCGCAAGAGACCCAGTACTTC. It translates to CASSQERFSGAITAQETQYF.

This CDR3 is CASSLVGTGHYEQYF. The CDR3 region has the DNA TGTGCCAGCAGCTTAGTTGGGACAGGGCACTACGAGCAGTACTTC. The chain joins TRBV11-2 to TRBJ2-7; 9 bases agree with TRBD1. J was trimmed by 3 bases and V by 1 base; bases with no gene match: 4. From germline, CDR1 is SGHAT and CDR2 FQNNGV. The CDR3 totals 15 residues.

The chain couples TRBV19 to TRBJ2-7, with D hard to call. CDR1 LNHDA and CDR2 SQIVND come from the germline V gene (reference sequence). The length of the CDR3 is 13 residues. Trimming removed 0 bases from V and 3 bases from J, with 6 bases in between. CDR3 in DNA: TGTGCCAGTAGTATAGATACTGGCTACGAGCAGTACTTC. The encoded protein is CASSIDTGYEQYF.

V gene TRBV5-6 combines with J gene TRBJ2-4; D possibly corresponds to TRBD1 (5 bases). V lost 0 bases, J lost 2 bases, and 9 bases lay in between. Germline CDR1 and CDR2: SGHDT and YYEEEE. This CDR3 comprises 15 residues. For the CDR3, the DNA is TGTGCCAGCAGCTTGGGGGGCTGGACCAAAAACATTCAGTACTTC. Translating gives CASSLGGWTKNIQYF.

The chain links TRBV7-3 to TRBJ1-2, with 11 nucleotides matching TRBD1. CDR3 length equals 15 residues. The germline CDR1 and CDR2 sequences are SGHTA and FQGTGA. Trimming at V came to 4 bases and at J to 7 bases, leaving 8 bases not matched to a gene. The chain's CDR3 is CASSSSGTGGSGYTF. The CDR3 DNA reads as TGTGCCAGCAGCTCATCCGGGACAGGGGGAAGTGGCTACACCTTC. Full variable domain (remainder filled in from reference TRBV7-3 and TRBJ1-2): GAGVSQTPSNKVTEKGKYVELRCDPISGHTALYWYRQSLGQGPEFLIYFQGTGAADDSGLPNDRFFAVRPEGSVSTLKIQRTERGDSAVYLCASSSSGTGGSGYTFGSGTRLTVV.

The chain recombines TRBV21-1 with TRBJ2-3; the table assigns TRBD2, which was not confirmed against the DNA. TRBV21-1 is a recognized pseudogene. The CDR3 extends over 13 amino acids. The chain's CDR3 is CASSKAREPTQYF. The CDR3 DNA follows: TGTGCCAGCAGCAAAGCTCGGGAGCCTACGCAGTATTTT.

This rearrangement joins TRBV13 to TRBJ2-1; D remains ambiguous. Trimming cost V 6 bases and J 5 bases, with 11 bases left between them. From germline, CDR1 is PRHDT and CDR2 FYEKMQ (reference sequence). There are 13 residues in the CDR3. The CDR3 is CASRNPRNNEQFF. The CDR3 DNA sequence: TGTGCCAGCAGGAATCCTAGAAACAATGAGCAGTTCTTC.

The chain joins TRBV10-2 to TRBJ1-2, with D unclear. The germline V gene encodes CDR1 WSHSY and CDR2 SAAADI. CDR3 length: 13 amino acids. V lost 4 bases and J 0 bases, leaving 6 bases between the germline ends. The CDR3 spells CASSGPTNYGYTF. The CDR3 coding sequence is TGCGCCAGCAGTGGGCCAACTAACTATGGCTACACCTTC.

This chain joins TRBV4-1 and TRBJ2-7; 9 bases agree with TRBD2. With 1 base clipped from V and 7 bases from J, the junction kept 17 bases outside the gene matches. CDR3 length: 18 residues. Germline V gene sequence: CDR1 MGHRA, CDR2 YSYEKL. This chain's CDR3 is CASSQAVRLREGPWEQYF. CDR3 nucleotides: TGCGCCAGCAGCCAAGCCGTCCGCTTGCGGGAGGGCCCTTGGGAGCAGTACTTC.

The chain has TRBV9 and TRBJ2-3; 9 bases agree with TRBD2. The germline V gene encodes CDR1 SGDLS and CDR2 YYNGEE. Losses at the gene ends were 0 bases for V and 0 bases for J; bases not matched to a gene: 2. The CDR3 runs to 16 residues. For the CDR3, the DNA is TGTGCCAGCAGCGTAGTAGGGACTAGCAGCACAGATACGCAGTATTTT. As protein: CASSVVGTSSTDTQYF.

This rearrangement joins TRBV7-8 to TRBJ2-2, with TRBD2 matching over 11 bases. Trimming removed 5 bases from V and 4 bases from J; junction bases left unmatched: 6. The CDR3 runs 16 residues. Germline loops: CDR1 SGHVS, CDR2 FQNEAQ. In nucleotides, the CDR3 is TGTGCCAGCAGCCTGGGACTAGCGGATCGCACCGGGGAGCTGTTTTTT. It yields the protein CASSLGLADRTGELFF.

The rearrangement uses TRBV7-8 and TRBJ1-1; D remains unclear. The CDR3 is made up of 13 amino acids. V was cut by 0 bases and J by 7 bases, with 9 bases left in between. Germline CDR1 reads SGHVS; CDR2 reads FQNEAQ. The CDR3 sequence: CASSLAFSFEAFF. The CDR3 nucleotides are TGTGCCAGCAGCTTAGCGTTCAGTTTTGAAGCTTTCTTT.

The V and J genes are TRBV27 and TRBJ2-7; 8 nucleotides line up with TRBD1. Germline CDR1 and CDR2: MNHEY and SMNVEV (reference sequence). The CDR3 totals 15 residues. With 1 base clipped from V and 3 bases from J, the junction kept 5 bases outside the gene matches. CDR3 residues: CASSLYQGAIYEQYF. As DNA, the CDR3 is TGTGCCAGCAGTTTATACCAGGGGGCTATCTACGAGCAGTACTTC.

CDR3 sequence: CASADELAGDWNTQYF. The CDR3, as DNA: TGTGCTAGTGCCGACGAGCTAGCGGGGGATTGGAATACGCAGTATTTT. This rearrangement joins TRBV12-5 to TRBJ2-3; TRBD2 aligns across 10 bases. Germline V CDR1 and CDR2: LGHNT, FRNRAP. This CDR3 comprises 16 residues. The V and J ends lost 7 bases and 7 bases, in that order; junction bases with no gene match: 14. The full variable domain, in which reference TRBV12-5 and TRBJ2-3 provide the parts outside the CDR3, is DARVTQTPRHKVTEMGQEVTMRCQPILGHNTVFWYRQTMMQGLELLAYFRNRAPLDDSGMPKDRFSAEMPDATLATLKIQPSEPRDSAVYFCASADELAGDWNTQYFGPGTRLTVL.

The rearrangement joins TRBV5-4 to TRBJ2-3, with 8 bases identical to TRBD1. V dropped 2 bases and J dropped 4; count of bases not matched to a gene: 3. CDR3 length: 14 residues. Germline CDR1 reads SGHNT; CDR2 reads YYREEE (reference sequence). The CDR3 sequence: CASSLNRGADTQYF. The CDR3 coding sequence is TGTGCCAGCAGCTTAAACAGGGGGGCAGATACGCAGTATTTT.

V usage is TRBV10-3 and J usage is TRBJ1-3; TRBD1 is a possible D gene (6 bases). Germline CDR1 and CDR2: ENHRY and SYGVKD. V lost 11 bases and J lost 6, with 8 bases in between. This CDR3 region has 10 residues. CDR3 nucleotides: TGTGCCTCAGGGGCAAACACCATATATTTT. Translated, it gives CASGANTIYF.

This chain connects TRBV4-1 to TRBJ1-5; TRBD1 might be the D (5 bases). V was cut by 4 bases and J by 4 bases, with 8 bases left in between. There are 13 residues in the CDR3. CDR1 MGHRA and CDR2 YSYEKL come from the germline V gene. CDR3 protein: CASSLPGNQPQHF. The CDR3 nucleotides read TGCGCCAGCAGCCTCCCAGGGAATCAGCCCCAGCATTTT.

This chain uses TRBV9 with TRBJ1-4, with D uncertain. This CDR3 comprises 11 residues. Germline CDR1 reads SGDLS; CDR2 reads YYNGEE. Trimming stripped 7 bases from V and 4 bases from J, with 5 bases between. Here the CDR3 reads CASGVNEKLFF. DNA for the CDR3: TGTGCCAGCGGAGTTAATGAAAAACTGTTTTTT.

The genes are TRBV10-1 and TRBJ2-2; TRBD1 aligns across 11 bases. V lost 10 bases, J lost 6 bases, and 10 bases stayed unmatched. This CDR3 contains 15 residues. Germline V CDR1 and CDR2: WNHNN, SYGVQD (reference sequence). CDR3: CATSTGTGGSGELFF. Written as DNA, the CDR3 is TGCGCCACTAGTACCGGGACAGGGGGATCCGGGGAGCTGTTTTTT.

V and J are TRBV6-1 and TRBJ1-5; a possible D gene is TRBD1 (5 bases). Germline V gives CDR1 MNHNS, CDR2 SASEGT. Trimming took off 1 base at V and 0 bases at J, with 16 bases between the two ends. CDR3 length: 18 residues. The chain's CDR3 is CASSEGGGMRYSNQPQHF. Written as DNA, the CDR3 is TGTGCCAGCAGTGAAGGCGGGGGAATGAGGTATAGCAATCAGCCCCAGCATTTT.

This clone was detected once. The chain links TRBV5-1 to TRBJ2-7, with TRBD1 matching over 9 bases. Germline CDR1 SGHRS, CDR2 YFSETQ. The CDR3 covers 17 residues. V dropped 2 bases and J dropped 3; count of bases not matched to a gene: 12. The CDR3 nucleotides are TGCGCCAGCAGCTTCATGGGGAGGGACAGGGTAATCTACGAGCAGTACTTC. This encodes CASSFMGRDRVIYEQYF.

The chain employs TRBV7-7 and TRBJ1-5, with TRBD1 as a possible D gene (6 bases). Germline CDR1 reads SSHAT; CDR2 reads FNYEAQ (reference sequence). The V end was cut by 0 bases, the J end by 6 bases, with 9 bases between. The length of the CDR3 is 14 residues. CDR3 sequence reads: CASSLAQGSQPQHF. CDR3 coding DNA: TGTGCCAGCAGCTTAGCACAGGGCAGTCAGCCCCAGCATTTT.

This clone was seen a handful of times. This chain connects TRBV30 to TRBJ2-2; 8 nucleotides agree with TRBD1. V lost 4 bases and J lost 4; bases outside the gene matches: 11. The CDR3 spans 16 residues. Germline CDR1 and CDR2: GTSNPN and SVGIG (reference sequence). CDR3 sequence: CAWTLPGGAGTGELFF. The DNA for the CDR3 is TGTGCCTGGACCCTTCCAGGGGGCGCGGGCACCGGGGAGCTGTTTTTT.

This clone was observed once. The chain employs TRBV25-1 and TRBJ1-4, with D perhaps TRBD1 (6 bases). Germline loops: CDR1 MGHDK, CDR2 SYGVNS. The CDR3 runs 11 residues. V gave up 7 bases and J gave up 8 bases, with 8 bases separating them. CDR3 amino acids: CASKQGEKLFF. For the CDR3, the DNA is TGTGCCAGCAAACAGGGAGAAAAACTGTTTTTT.

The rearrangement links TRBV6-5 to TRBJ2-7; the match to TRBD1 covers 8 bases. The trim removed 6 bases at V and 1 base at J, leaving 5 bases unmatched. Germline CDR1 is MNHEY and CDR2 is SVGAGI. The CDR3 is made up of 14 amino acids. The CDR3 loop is CASRYRDRSYEQYF. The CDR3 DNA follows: TGTGCCAGCAGATACCGGGACAGGTCCTACGAGCAGTACTTC.